This T cell receptor (beta chain) was identified during a study of Tregs in tolerant kidney transplant recipients. Method: immunoSEQ multiplex PCR; TCRdb's copy keeps in-frame clones and lacks some. The repertoire holds roughly 66,000 clones, with roughly 92% as singletons. Trimming took 7 bases from V and 2 from J, leaving 14 bases between them. The CDR3 consists of 14 residues. Per the germline V gene, CDR1 is SGHAT and CDR2 is FQNNGV. The chain employs TRBV11-2 and TRBJ1-2, with a possible D match to TRBD1 (6 bases). This sequence originates from a human donor who received a combined kidney and bone marrow transplant. The material was CD8+ T cells from blood, obtained before the transplant. In DNA, the CDR3 is TGTGCCAGCACCCCGGGGGGGCTGAACTATGGCTACACCTTC. Translated: CASTPGGLNYGYTF. Variable domain in full (rest from reference TRBV11-2 and TRBJ1-2): EAGVAQSPRYKIIEKRQSVAFWCNPISGHATLYWYQQILGQGPKLLIQFQNNGVVDDSQLPKDRFSAERLKGVDSTLKIQPAKLEDSAVYLCASTPGGLNYGYTFGSGTRLTVV.